This TCR beta chain was recorded in a study of control samples from healthy donors and cancer patients (dated by TCRdb to about 2020). Cut back by 1 base and 4 bases, the V and J ends lie 11 bases apart. The CDR3 runs 15 amino acids, cysteine and phenylalanine included. Only the CDR3 part of the read is kept: 45 bases, read in frame from the first base. Per the germline V gene, SGHVS is the CDR1 and FNYEAQ is the CDR2. Note on this clone: The specificity of this receptor is unknown. Nothing much larger sits one base from this clone, and base qualities are not available.

Library preparation employed the immunoSEQ multiplex PCR assay. TCRdb carries this immuneACCESS record with in-frame sequences only. Its versions omit some clonotypes, under half of them owing to an unresolved V gene in the studies checked, with the rest unexplained. A total of roughly 88,000 clones appear in this sample, 70% to 90% of them only once. Roughly a fifth of the sample rests with the top ten. The receptor comes from a man aged 25 to 40 in good health. The sequencing input was blood. The rearranged chain carries TRBV7-6 and TRBJ1-5; D gene: possibly TRBD1, on 6 matching bases. The bases are TGTGCCAGCAGCTTAGAAAGCAGGGGTAATCAGCCCCAGCATTTT. This encodes CASSLESRGNQPQHF. The entire variable domain, with the stretches around the CDR3 drawn from the reference TRBV7-6 and TRBJ1-5 proteins, is GAGVSQSPRYKVTKRGQDVALRCDPISGHVSLYWYRQALGQGPEFLTYFNYEAQQDKSGLPNDRFSAERPEGSISTLTIQRTEQRDSAMYRCASSLESRGNQPQHFGDGTRLSIL.